The clone carrying this T cell receptor (beta chain) was seen repeatedly, ten times or more. As yet, its antigen is unknown. This record belongs to a study of blood T cells in healthy people across ages. Next came a second PCR, run for about 7 to 12 cycles, which used a sample-barcoded 5' primer along with a J-beta primer mix. TCRdb re-analysed the 5' RACE reads in MiXCR, keeping a single row per CDR3 protein. This sample has hundreds of thousands of distinct CDR3 sequences, with 20% to 25% found just once. Staff drew 9 to 10 milliliters of peripheral blood from each donor. General observations from the study: Both naive CD4+ cell counts and diversity were greater in long-lived donors than in aged donors.

This TCR came from a man in his sixties or seventies in good health. Material: blood.

CDR3 residues: CASSFGQGVQYF. CDR3 coding DNA: TGTGCCAGCAGTTTCGGACAGGGGGTACAGTACTTC. The rearrangement links TRBV12-3 or TRBV12-4 to TRBJ2-5, with TRBD1 identical over 10 bases. This CDR3 is 12 amino acids long. V lost 3 bases to trimming and J lost 11 bases; unmatched junction nucleotides: 3.